These 6 T cell receptor beta chains were sequenced from one sample in a study of graft-versus-host responses after intestinal transplantation. Their antigen targets remain unknown. Produced via immunoSEQ multiplex PCR; TCRdb's table is partial and in-frame only. Of fewer than 55,000 clones in the sample, approximately 96% were seen once. The sequenced sample was unstimulated CD8+ T cells sorted from spleen or lymph node cells, obtained before transplant. The receptors originated from a human donor who was the organ donor for an intestinal transplant.

The V gene is TRBV9, the J gene TRBJ1-3; D is undetermined. Germline V gives CDR1 SGDLS, CDR2 YYNGEE. Trimming cost V 0 bases and J 4 bases, with 11 bases left between them. The CDR3 spans 15 residues. CDR3 sequence: CASSVDGVSGNTIYF. CDR3 in DNA: TGTGCCAGCAGCGTAGATGGGGTGTCCGGAAACACCATATATTTT.

This clone has just one count. The V gene is TRBV27, the J gene TRBJ1-6; D unclear. The CDR3 contains 14 residues. V lost 2 bases and J lost 4, with 6 bases in between. From germline, CDR1 is MNHEY and CDR2 SMNVEV (reference sequence). CDR3 residues: CASSLTEYNSPLHF. The CDR3 DNA reads TGTGCCAGCAGTTTAACAGAGTATAATTCACCCCTCCACTTT.

The chain is built from TRBV11-2 and TRBJ2-5; 8 bases agree with TRBD1. V lost 4 bases, J lost 2 bases, and 9 bases stayed unmatched. Germline loops: CDR1 SGHAT, CDR2 FQNNGV. The CDR3 has 16 amino acids. As DNA, the CDR3 is TGTGCCAGCAGCTCCTCATGGGACAGGATACAAGAGACCCAGTACTTC. Translating it yields CASSSSWDRIQETQYF. The variable domain in full, with the rest retrieved from reference TRBV11-2 and TRBJ2-5, is EAGVAQSPRYKIIEKRQSVAFWCNPISGHATLYWYQQILGQGPKLLIQFQNNGVVDDSQLPKDRFSAERLKGVDSTLKIQPAKLEDSAVYLCASSSSWDRIQETQYFGPGTRLLVL.

The chain is built from TRBV7-2 and TRBJ2-7, with D maybe TRBD1 (6 bases). The germline gives CDR1 SGHTA, CDR2 FQGNSA. The V gene lost 4 bases and the J gene lost 3 bases, with 13 bases spanning the gap. The CDR3 has 14 amino acids. Here the CDR3 reads CASSSIRGGYEQYF. CDR3 bases: TGTGCCAGCAGCTCCATCAGGGGCGGCTACGAGCAGTACTTC.

On this clone itself: The junction departs from the called germline gene at one end, perhaps through a read error. The same CDR3 also results from other DNA sequences found in this sample. The rearrangement links TRBV11-2 to TRBJ2-7; 7 nucleotides agree with TRBD1. The germline V gene encodes CDR1 SGHAT and CDR2 FQNNGV. The CDR3 contains 15 residues. The CDR3 nucleotides are TGTGCTAGCAGCTTCGGACAGGACATCTCCTACGAGCAGTACTTC. Encoded protein: CASSFGQDISYEQYF.

The V call is TRBV11-3, the J call TRBJ1-1; 7 bases are shared with TRBD1. CDR3 size: 15 residues. The V gene end was trimmed by 5 bases and the J gene end by 5 bases; junction bases not matched to a gene: 11. CDR1 and CDR2 (germline): SGHNT, YENEEA. CDR3 amino acids: CASSETTGEGTEAFF. The CDR3 coding sequence is TGTGCCAGCAGCGAGACAACAGGGGAAGGGACTGAAGCTTTCTTT.